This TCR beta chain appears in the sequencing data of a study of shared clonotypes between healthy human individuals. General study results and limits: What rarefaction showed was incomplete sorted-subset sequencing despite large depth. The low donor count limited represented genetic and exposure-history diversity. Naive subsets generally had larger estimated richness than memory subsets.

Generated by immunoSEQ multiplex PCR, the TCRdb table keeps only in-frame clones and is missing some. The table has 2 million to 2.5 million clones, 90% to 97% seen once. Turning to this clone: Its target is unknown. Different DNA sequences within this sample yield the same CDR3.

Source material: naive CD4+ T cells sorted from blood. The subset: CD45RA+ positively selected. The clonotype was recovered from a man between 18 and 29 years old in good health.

The CDR3 here is CASSLSGSYEQYF. The CDR3 DNA follows: TGTGCCAGCAGCTTATCAGGGTCCTACGAGCAGTACTTC. This chain links TRBV7-2 with TRBJ2-7; perhaps TRBD1 as D (5 bases). The CDR3 length is 13 residues. V shed 2 bases and J shed 1 base, with 6 bases lying between them. Germline V CDR1 and CDR2: SGHTA, FQGNSA.